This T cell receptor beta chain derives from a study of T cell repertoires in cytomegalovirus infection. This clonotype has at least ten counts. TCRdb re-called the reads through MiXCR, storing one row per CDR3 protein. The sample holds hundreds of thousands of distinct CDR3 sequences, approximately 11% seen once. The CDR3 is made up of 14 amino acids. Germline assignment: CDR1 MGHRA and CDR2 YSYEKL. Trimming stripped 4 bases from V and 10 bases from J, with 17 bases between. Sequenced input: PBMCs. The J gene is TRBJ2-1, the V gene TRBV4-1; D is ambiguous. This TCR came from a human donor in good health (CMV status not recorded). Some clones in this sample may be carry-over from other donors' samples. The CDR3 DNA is TGCGCCAGCAGCCCATATATACGTGAGGAGGAGCAGTTCTTC. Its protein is CASSPYIREEEQFF.